This T cell receptor beta chain was sequenced during a study of T cells in Graves' hyperthyroidism and ophthalmopathy. For the study at large: Once the initial diagnosis was made, peripheral blood was obtained before any treatment. Study-wide results and limits: Researchers found most expanded thyroid clonotypes above 0.001 in blood as well.

Turning to this clonotype: Its target is not known.

The investigators amplified TCR beta CDR3 regions from RNA transcripts. TCR CDR3 regions were first amplified by RT-PCR with HTBI primers. TCRdb ran MiXCR on the multiplex PCR reads and lists one entry per CDR3 protein. This sample carries 450,000 to 650,000 distinct CDR3 sequences, roughly 17% of them seen once, and the ten largest clones take approximately 16%. The length of the CDR3 is 19 residues. Trimming took 1 base from V and 5 from J; bases not matched to a gene: 11. CDR1 SGHVS and CDR2 FNYEAQ come from the germline V gene. The rearrangement links TRBV7-6 to TRBJ2-1, with TRBD2 identical over 13 bases. The sequencing input was blood. The sequence was collected from a woman aged 18 to 35 with Graves' ophthalmopathy. The chain's CDR3 is CASSLEGVLAGGWNNEQFF. As DNA, the CDR3 is TGTGCCAGCAGCTTAGAGGGCGTACTAGCGGGGGGGTGGAACAATGAGCAGTTCTTC.